The T cell receptor (beta chain) under discussion was sequenced for a study of blood T cell repertoires in COVID-19. Whole-study context: The United States, Italy and Spain supplied acute and convalescent COVID-19 samples. The analysed material was cDNA or gDNA that came from T cells, B-cell-depleted T cells, or PBMCs.

Per the original data handling: Using reference gene primer amplification, nucleated cell counts were estimated. Profiled with immunoSEQ multiplex PCR; TCRdb holds only in-frame clones, not every one. V and J calls and clone size are given by that table; D and trimming were obtained from the DNA. This table holds around 160,000 clones, about four fifths found once. The TCR sequence derives from an elderly woman with acute or convalescent COVID-19. The sample comprised peripheral blood.

The CDR3 DNA follows: TGTGCCAGCAGCTTGGAATCGTCGGTTTTCTCGGTAGAAGATACGCAGTATTTT. It specifies CASSLESSVFSVEDTQYF. The V call is TRBV5-8, the J call TRBJ2-3, with D hard to call. Trimming took 0 bases from V and 5 from J, leaving 22 bases between them. CDR1 and CDR2 from the germline V gene are SGHTS and YDEGEE. The CDR3 loop spans 18 amino acids. The entire variable domain, with the rest obtained from reference TRBV5-8 and TRBJ2-3, is as follows: EAGVTQSPTHLIKTRGQQATLRCSPISGHTSVYWYQQALGLGLQFLLWYDEGEERNRGNFPPRFSGRQFPNYSSELNVNALELEDSALYLCASSLESSVFSVEDTQYFGPGTRLTVL.